This note documents a single T cell receptor (beta chain) sequence. The V end lost 6 bases, the J end lost 1 base, and 6 bases lay between the germline ends. This CDR3 spans 13 amino acids. Germline V gives CDR1 MNHEY, CDR2 SVGAGI. In the study's own analysis: Amplifying reference gene primers gave estimates of nucleated cell counts. Sequencing was performed with immunoSEQ multiplex PCR; in TCRdb, only in-frame clones are kept and a portion is missing. V, J and clone size are taken as reported in that table, and D and trimming were inferred from the DNA itself. The profile shows 97,000 or so clones, about nine tenths of them singletons. This sample stems from a study of blood T cell repertoires in COVID-19. Looking at the study overall: Acute and convalescent COVID-19 samples came from the United States, Italy and Spain. PBMCs, B-cell-depleted T cells, or T cells were the source of the cDNA or gDNA that made up the material.

Seattle's cohort entered during active infection and was followed longitudinally. The sample consisted of peripheral blood. The chain joins TRBV6-5 to TRBJ2-2, with D unresolved. The TCR sequence derives from a woman in her forties or fifties with COVID-19, enrolled during active disease. The CDR3 DNA follows: TGTGCCAGCAGGAGTTGGAACACCGGGGAGCTGTTTTTT. Translating gives CASRSWNTGELFF.